Listed below are T cell receptor beta chains from one sample, sequenced in a study of human T cells and chemical hapten exposure. TCRdb re-derived calls from the RACE reads in MiXCR, one entry per CDR3 protein. The sample yields 250,000 or so distinct CDR3 sequences, around 7% seen once. The sample was whole blood, taken in connection with sensitization to the hapten diphenylcyclopropenone (DPC). Receptor source: a man aged 18-30 years with alopecia areata. Some clones in this sample may be carry-over from other donors' samples. The CDR3 runs from the conserved cysteine through the conserved F or W. A D gene is named only where the DNA matches it firmly. Clone size is shown for a subset of rows, as once, few, many or a class of expanded clone.

cdr3_aa cdr3_nt v_call clone_size j_call d_call
CASWPGQGVVGYTF TGTGCCAGCTGGCCGGGACAGGGGGTAGTTGGCTACACCTTC TRBV10-3 - TRBJ1-2 TRBD1
CASSFGGASGNEQFF TGTGCCAGCAGCTTTGGGGGCGCATCGGGCAATGAGCAGTTCTTC TRBV7-2 few TRBJ2-1 -
CASRAGTSYNQPQHF TGTGCCAGCAGGGCCGGGACATCCTACAATCAGCCCCAGCATTTT TRBV12-3/TRBV12-4 - TRBJ1-5 -
CASSTTRTQYF TGTGCCAGCAGCACGACCAGGACCCAGTACTTC TRBV11-2 - TRBJ2-5 -
CSFRLAGDTGELFF TGCAGCTTCAGACTAGCGGGGGACACCGGGGAGCTGTTTTTT TRBV29-1 - TRBJ2-2 TRBD2
CASSASGNQPQHF TGTGCCAGCAGTGCGTCAGGCAATCAGCCCCAGCATTTT TRBV2 - TRBJ1-5 -
CSALERRNTIYF TGCAGTGCACTCGAACGTAGAAACACCATATATTTT TRBV20-1 few TRBJ1-3 -
CASSPLKGAYTEAFF TGTGCCAGCAGTCCGTTAAAGGGTGCGTACACTGAAGCTTTCTTT TRBV27 few TRBJ1-1 -
CASSPYVGGSKMNTGELFF TGTGCCAGCAGTCCCTACGTTGGAGGGTCCAAAATGAACACCGGGGAGCTGTTTTTT TRBV12-3/TRBV12-4 - TRBJ2-2 -
CASRKGRPGRDYGYTF TGTGCCAGCAGGAAGGGACGGCCGGGCCGAGACTATGGCTACACCTTC TRBV28 - TRBJ1-2 -
CASRDRIRDYGYTF TGTGCCAGCAGGGACAGAATTCGGGACTATGGCTACACCTTC TRBV7-2 few TRBJ1-2 -
CASSRGITEAFF TGTGCCAGCAGCAGGGGTATCACTGAAGCTTTCTTT TRBV6-2/TRBV6-3 - TRBJ1-1 -
CASSLQEGMNTEAFF TGCGCCAGCAGCTTGCAGGAAGGAATGAACACTGAAGCTTTCTTT TRBV5-1 few TRBJ1-1 -
CASSAGSRTYNEQFF TGTGCCAGCAGTGCGGGAAGCCGGACCTACAATGAGCAGTTCTTC TRBV6-2/TRBV6-3 - TRBJ2-1 -
CASSLSPGTGATEAFF TGTGCCAGCAGCTTAAGCCCCGGGACAGGGGCCACTGAAGCTTTCTTT TRBV6-5 few TRBJ1-1 TRBD1
CASSPAGTGGGRDTQYF TGTGCCAGCAGCCCCGCCGGGACAGGGGGCGGTAGAGATACGCAGTATTTT TRBV7-2 - TRBJ2-3 TRBD1
CASSYRDGTGDEKLFF TGTGCCAGCAGTTACCGCGACGGGACAGGGGATGAAAAACTGTTTTTT TRBV6-2/TRBV6-3 few TRBJ1-4 TRBD1
CASSVESSYNSPLHF TGTGCCAGCAGTGTGGAAAGCTCCTATAATTCACCCCTCCACTTT TRBV2 many TRBJ1-6 -
CASSPTDVSGANVLTF TGTGCCAGCAGCCCGACAGATGTGAGTGGGGCCAACGTCCTGACTTTC TRBV12-3/TRBV12-4 many TRBJ2-6 -
CSVEDSGQGGGYGYTF TGCAGCGTTGAAGATTCGGGACAGGGCGGCGGCTATGGCTACACCTTC TRBV29-1 - TRBJ1-2 TRBD1
CATLDRGTTDTQYF TGTGCCACCTTAGACAGGGGCACTACAGATACGCAGTATTTT TRBV6-2/TRBV6-3 few TRBJ2-3 TRBD1
CASSRSGLNTEAFF TGCGCCAGCAGCCGATCCGGGCTGAACACTGAAGCTTTCTTT TRBV4-1 few TRBJ1-1 -
CASSQSSGGADTQYF TGTGCCAGCAGCCAATCTAGCGGGGGGGCCGATACGCAGTATTTT TRBV7-7 - TRBJ2-3 TRBD2
CATSDTGTGYSNQPQHF TGTGCCACCAGTGATACAGGGACGGGGTATAGCAATCAGCCCCAGCATTTT TRBV24-1 few TRBJ1-5 -
CSARDGSAGDTQYF TGCAGTGCTAGAGACGGTAGCGCGGGAGATACGCAGTATTTT TRBV20-1 - TRBJ2-3 -
CASRASGGARNTGELFF TGTGCCAGCAGAGCTAGCGGGGGGGCCCGGAACACCGGGGAGCTGTTTTTT TRBV7-8 - TRBJ2-2 TRBD2
CASTLAGGTYEQFF TGTGCCAGCACCCTAGCGGGGGGGACCTATGAGCAGTTCTTC TRBV7-8 - TRBJ2-1 TRBD2
CASSIGTDSNQPQHF TGTGCCAGCAGTATTGGGACTGATAGCAATCAGCCCCAGCATTTT TRBV6-1 - TRBJ1-5 -
CASSVKRALGLDQPQHF TGTGCCAGCAGCGTCAAAAGGGCCCTTGGGTTGGATCAGCCCCAGCATTTT TRBV9 - TRBJ1-5 -
CSAPGLAGATYEQYF TGCAGTGCCCCGGGACTAGCGGGGGCCACCTACGAGCAGTACTTC TRBV20-1 few TRBJ2-7 TRBD2
CASSPRTRRANTGELFF TGTGCCAGCAGTCCTCGGACAAGACGAGCGAACACCGGGGAGCTGTTTTTT TRBV6-5 few TRBJ2-2 -
CASRTQGAGTGELFF TGTGCCAGCAGAACACAGGGGGCGGGCACCGGGGAGCTGTTTTTT TRBV2 - TRBJ2-2 TRBD1
CASSVLGHEYEQYF TGTGCCAGCAGCGTCTTGGGACACGAGTACGAGCAGTACTTC TRBV9 many TRBJ2-7 -
CASSYPSRARRTNTEAFF TGTGCCAGCAGTTACCCATCTCGGGCCCGCCGGACGAACACTGAAGCTTTCTTT TRBV6-6 few TRBJ1-1 -
CASRLAMSTDTQYF TGCGCCAGCCGACTAGCGATGAGCACAGATACGCAGTATTTT TRBV5-1 few TRBJ2-3 TRBD2
CASSLTFLTGVQETQYF TGTGCCAGCAGTCTAACCTTCCTGACAGGGGTGCAAGAGACCCAGTACTTC TRBV27 - TRBJ2-5 TRBD1
CASSPGQIENEQFF TGTGCCAGCAGTCCGGGACAAATAGAGAATGAGCAGTTCTTC TRBV21-1 few TRBJ2-1 -
CSARQGVTNQPQHF TGCAGTGCGCGACAGGGGGTTACCAATCAGCCCCAGCATTTT TRBV20-1 few TRBJ1-5 TRBD1
CSASWRLGDYGYTF TGCAGTGCTAGCTGGCGTCTGGGGGACTATGGCTACACCTTC TRBV20-1 - TRBJ1-2 -
CASTSFGFAEAFF TGTGCCAGCACCTCCTTTGGTTTCGCTGAAGCTTTCTTT TRBV6-2/TRBV6-3 - TRBJ1-1 -
CASSLTWVSYNSPLHF TGTGCCAGCAGTTTGACGTGGGTCTCCTATAATTCACCCCTCCACTTT TRBV28 - TRBJ1-6 -
CASSLKGPLLSYEQYF TGTGCCAGCAGCCTTAAGGGACCTCTCCTCTCCTACGAGCAGTACTTC TRBV7-9 few TRBJ2-7 -